The rows below give T cell receptor beta chains drawn from one sample of a study of identical twins' blood T cells. TCRdb used MiXCR to reprocess the 5' RACE reads, holding one entry per CDR3 protein. The sample carries 350,000 to 400,000 distinct CDR3 sequences, around 30% recorded once. Sequencing input: PBMCs. All receptors derive from a woman between 18 and 55 years old in good health. The CDR3 runs from the conserved cysteine through the conserved F or W. D genes are given only for firm matches. Some rows have no size entry. The others give once, few or many, or a class for an expanded clone.

abundance	v_gene	d_gene	j_gene	CDR3nt	CDR3aa
few	TRBV5-1	NA	TRBJ2-3	TGCGCCAGCAGCCCTCGACAACTCACAGATACGCAGTATTTT	CASSPRQLTDTQYF
many	TRBV20-1	NA	TRBJ1-2	TGCAGTGCTAGAGAAATTGACAGGCGGTATGGCTACACCTTC	CSAREIDRRYGYTF
NA	TRBV12-3/TRBV12-4	NA	TRBJ2-1	TGTGCCAGCAGAGTATCGGGGGGCGCAGATGAGCAGTTCTTC	CASRVSGGADEQFF
few	TRBV18	TRBD1	TRBJ2-1	TGTGCTAGCTCACCAGGGACAGTTACCAATGAGCAGTTCTTC	CASSPGTVTNEQFF
few	TRBV9	NA	TRBJ2-7	TGTGCCAGCAGCGTAGGTATAGGGGGCTACGAGCAGTACTTC	CASSVGIGGYEQYF
NA	TRBV20-1	NA	TRBJ1-3	TGCAGTGCGGCCGGGGCTGGAAACACCATATATTTT	CSAAGAGNTIYF
NA	TRBV6-2/TRBV6-3	TRBD1	TRBJ1-2	TGTGCCAGCAGTTACTCCCCCGGGACAGCCTATGGCTACACCTTC	CASSYSPGTAYGYTF
NA	TRBV12-3/TRBV12-4	TRBD1	TRBJ2-7	TGTGCCAGCAGTTCTACCACCGGGACAGTCCCCTTACCTCACTACGAGCAGTACTTC	CASSSTTGTVPLPHYEQYF
few	TRBV20-1	NA	TRBJ1-2	TGCAGCTGGGACCCCTATGGCTACACCTTC	CSWDPYGYTF
few	TRBV12-3/TRBV12-4	TRBD1	TRBJ1-1	TGTGCCAGCAGTCAAGCCGGACAGGGGGCAAACACTGAAGCTTTCTTT	CASSQAGQGANTEAFF
NA	TRBV19	NA	TRBJ2-3	TGTGCCAGTAGTATAGCGAACACAGATACGCAGTATTTT	CASSIANTDTQYF
once	TRBV12-3/TRBV12-4	NA	TRBJ1-1	TGTGCCAGCACTCTCAAAACGGGATTCGGAGCTTTCTTT	CASTLKTGFGAFF
NA	TRBV9	TRBD2	TRBJ2-7	TGTGCCAGCAGCGTAGCTCCTAGCGGGGGCTACGAGCAGTACTTC	CASSVAPSGGYEQYF
NA	TRBV9	NA	TRBJ1-5	TGTGCCAGCAGCGAGGGGCATAGCAATCAGCCCCAGCATTTT	CASSEGHSNQPQHF
NA	TRBV20-1	TRBD2	TRBJ2-1	TGCAGTGCTAGAAAGCGGGGGGGCTCCTACAATGAGCAGTTCTTC	CSARKRGGSYNEQFF
NA	TRBV29-1	NA	TRBJ1-1	TGCAGCGTAAATTCCGGGGACACTGAAGCTTTCTTT	CSVNSGDTEAFF
NA	TRBV20-1	TRBD2	TRBJ2-3	TGCAGTGCTAGGGTTCTTAGCGGGAGAGTTTTGACAGATACGCAGTATTTT	CSARVLSGRVLTDTQYF
NA	TRBV5-6	TRBD2	TRBJ2-7	TGTGCCAGCAGCTTGCGTCCTAGCGGGGGATCACACGAGCAGTACTTC	CASSLRPSGGSHEQYF